These 24 T cell receptor beta chains were sequenced from one sample in a study of T cell responses to AZD1222 COVID-19 vaccine. TCRdb keeps only in-frame clones here, not all; method: immunoSEQ multiplex PCR. This table holds 73,000 or so clones, about three quarters found once. The starting material was peripheral blood, obtained 28 days after the second AZD1222 dose. These receptors were taken from an adult who received the AZD1222 COVID-19 vaccine.

A note on this clone: Other DNA sequences within the sample encode an identical CDR3. V and J are TRBV27 and TRBJ1-1; D unclear. CDR1 is MNHEY, CDR2 SMNVEV, per germline (reference sequence). Trimming pared 2 bases from V and 0 bases from J, leaving 7 bases between. The CDR3 runs to 14 residues. CDR3: CASSLAGMNTEAFF. The CDR3 DNA is TGTGCCAGCAGTTTAGCAGGTATGAACACTGAAGCTTTCTTT.

The chain has TRBV19 and TRBJ2-4; the match to TRBD2 covers 7 bases. The CDR3 spans 13 residues. Per germline, CDR1 LNHDA and CDR2 SQIVND (reference sequence). Trimming removed 10 bases from V and 6 bases from J; junction bases left unmatched: 9. In DNA, the CDR3 is TGTGCCACCTCAACTAGCGCCCGAAACATTCAGTACTTC. It codes for CATSTSARNIQYF. The variable domain in full, completed from reference TRBV19 and TRBJ2-4, reads DGGITQSPKYLFRKEGQNVTLSCEQNLNHDAMYWYRQDPGQGLRLIYYSQIVNDFQKGDIAEGYSVSREKKESFPLTVTSAQKNPTAFYLCATSTSARNIQYFGAGTRLSVL.

J is TRBJ2-4 and V is TRBV7-9; 7 bases map to TRBD1. Germline CDR1 SEHNR, CDR2 FQNEAQ (reference sequence). V trimming: 5 bases; J trimming: 6 bases; junction bases outside the gene matches: 7. This CDR3 has 14 residues. CDR3 DNA sequence: TGTGCCAGCAGCCAAGACAGGGCGGGAAACATTCAGTACTTC. Encoded protein: CASSQDRAGNIQYF.

The V and J genes are TRBV28 and TRBJ2-1, with 8 nucleotides matching TRBD2. Trimming cost V 6 bases and J 6 bases; bases outside gene matches: 10. The CDR3 extends over 15 amino acids. Germline CDR1 and CDR2: MDHEN and SYDVKM. CDR3 sequence reads: CASSQPGLVINEQFF. For the CDR3, the DNA is TGTGCCAGCAGCCAGCCGGGACTAGTGATCAATGAGCAGTTCTTC.

This clone was seen just once. The chain recombines TRBV2 with TRBJ1-4, with D uncertain. The CDR3 loop spans 14 amino acids. CDR1 SNHLY and CDR2 FYNNEI come from the germline V gene. Deletions cut 1 base from V and 4 bases from J, with 7 bases between. CDR3: CASSEGQLNEKLFF. The CDR3 DNA reads as TGTGCCAGCAGTGAAGGTCAACTTAATGAAAAACTGTTTTTT.

The V gene is TRBV10-3, the J gene TRBJ2-3, with TRBD1 matching 7 bases. J gave up 2 bases and V 4 bases, and 3 bases lay outside the gene matches. Germline values: CDR1 ENHRY, CDR2 SYGVKD. This CDR3 is built from 14 residues. The CDR3 coding sequence is TGTGCCATCAGTGGCGGACAGGTCACAGATACGCAGTATTTT. Translated, it gives CAISGGQVTDTQYF.

The chain recombines TRBV7-6 with TRBJ1-1, with D hard to call. The CDR3 is 15 residues long. The germline CDR1 and CDR2 sequences are SGHVS and FNYEAQ. The V end lost 5 bases, the J end lost 0 bases, and 13 bases lay between the germline ends. The CDR3 protein is CASSPPGRMNTEAFF. In nucleotides, the CDR3 is TGTGCCAGCAGCCCGCCGGGGAGGATGAACACTGAAGCTTTCTTT.

This clone was counted between two and nine times. The rearrangement uses TRBV7-2 and TRBJ2-1; perhaps D is TRBD1 or TRBD2 (5 bases each). The V gene's germline CDR1 is SGHTA and CDR2 FQGNSA. This CDR3 region has 13 residues. With 5 bases removed from V and 7 bases from J, the gap between germline ends came to 12 bases. CDR3 coding DNA: TGTGCCAGCAGCCCTGCTGGGACGAATGAGCAGTTCTTC. This codes for CASSPAGTNEQFF.

This clone was counted a few times. The V gene is TRBV4-2, the J gene TRBJ1-1; TRBD1 might be the D (5 bases). Trimming left V 4 bases short and J 5 bases short, with 11 bases between. Germline values: CDR1 LGHNA, CDR2 YNFKEQ. This CDR3 spans 13 amino acids. The CDR3 region has the DNA TGTGCCAGCAGCCCCCCAGGGTGGACTGAAGCTTTCTTT. Translation: CASSPPGWTEAFF.

The chain has TRBV27 and TRBJ1-1; TRBD1 might be the D (5 bases). The CDR3 sequence is 13 residues long. From germline, CDR1 is MNHEY and CDR2 SMNVEV (reference sequence). Trimming took off 2 bases at V and 7 bases at J, with 11 bases between the two ends. In DNA, the CDR3 is TGTGCCAGCAGTTTAGGCAGGGTGAATGAAGCTTTCTTT. Translated: CASSLGRVNEAFF.

The chain combines TRBV19 with TRBJ1-5; 7 bases are shared with TRBD1. Unmatched junction bases numbered 11, after V lost 2 bases and J lost 7 bases. CDR3 length: 16 amino acids. In germline, CDR1 is LNHDA, CDR2 SQIVND (reference sequence). CDR3 in amino acids: CASSIRGDRVKQPQHF. For the CDR3, the DNA is TGTGCCAGTAGTATAAGGGGCGACAGGGTCAAACAGCCCCAGCATTTT.

This sequence joins TRBV3-1 (or the pseudogene TRBV3-2) and TRBJ1-4; D not resolved. The CDR3 has 12 residues. Germline assignment: CDR1 LGHDT and CDR2 YNNKEL (reference sequence). Trimming left V 1 base short and J 5 bases short, with 2 bases between. CDR3 residues: CASSQGNEKLFF. CDR3 DNA: TGTGCCAGCAGCCAAGGAAATGAAAAACTGTTTTTT.

There are a few counts of this clone. The rearrangement joins TRBV4-2 to TRBJ2-2; possible D gene TRBD1, 5 bases. Trimming stripped 0 bases from V and 5 bases from J, with 10 bases between. CDR1 and CDR2 (germline): LGHNA, YNFKEQ. The CDR3 is 15 amino acids. CDR3: CASSQDRVGTGELFF. The CDR3 coding sequence is TGTGCCAGCAGCCAAGACAGGGTGGGGACCGGGGAGCTGTTTTTT.

This chain links TRBV7-9 with TRBJ1-6, with unresolved D. The length of the CDR3 is 18 residues. Germline V gene lookup returns CDR1 SEHNR and CDR2 FQNEAQ (reference sequence). With 5 bases removed from V and 7 bases from J, the gap between germline ends came to 24 bases. The CDR3 here is CASSAGSFMGRKNSPLHF. The CDR3, as DNA: TGTGCCAGCAGCGCGGGTAGCTTTATGGGCAGAAAGAATTCACCCCTCCACTTT.

The rearrangement joins TRBV18 to TRBJ2-3, with TRBD2 matching over 10 bases. Germline V lookup: CDR1 KGHSH, CDR2 LQKENI. The J segment lost 2 bases and the V segment lost 5 bases, leaving 4 bases of the junction unmatched. The CDR3 consists of 15 residues. CDR3 loop: CASSKTSGATDTQYF. The DNA of the CDR3 is TGTGCCAGCTCAAAAACTAGCGGGGCCACAGATACGCAGTATTTT.

This clone came up a few times. The gene calls are TRBV9 and TRBJ2-2; the D is unclear. Trimming took off 3 bases at V and 4 bases at J, with 10 bases between the two ends. The germline CDR1 and CDR2 sequences are SGDLS and YYNGEE. The CDR3 spans 14 residues. In nucleotides, the CDR3 is TGTGCCAGCAGCGAGAGGTCAAGCACCGGGGAGCTGTTTTTT. This codes for CASSERSSTGELFF. Full variable domain (outside the CDR3, taken from reference TRBV9 and TRBJ2-2): DSGVTQTPKHLITATGQRVTLRCSPRSGDLSVYWYQQSLDQGLQFLIQYYNGEERAKGNILERFSAQQFPDLHSELNLSSLELGDSALYFCASSERSSTGELFFGEGSRLTVL.

The chain uses TRBV10-3 and TRBJ2-7; D unclear. V was cut by 0 bases and J by 0 bases, with 12 bases left in between. CDR3 length equals 16 residues. The germline V gene has CDR1 ENHRY and CDR2 SYGVKD. The CDR3: CAISESGPLHSYEQYF. Written as DNA, the CDR3 is TGTGCCATCAGTGAGTCAGGTCCATTACACTCCTACGAGCAGTACTTC.

This chain connects TRBV27 to TRBJ2-7, with 11 bases fitting TRBD2. The CDR3 length is 14 residues. Germline trimming cut 6 bases from V and 3 bases from J; bases unmatched to any gene: 4. The V gene's germline CDR1 is MNHEY and CDR2 SMNVEV (reference sequence). CDR3 amino acids: CASRLGTSGYEQYF. DNA for the CDR3: TGTGCCAGCAGGCTCGGGACTAGCGGCTACGAGCAGTACTTC.

This clone came up a few times. The CDR3 loop is CASSPSDYYNEQFF. As DNA, the CDR3 is TGTGCCAGCAGCCCCTCGGACTATTACAATGAGCAGTTCTTC. The chain carries TRBV9 and TRBJ2-1, with D tentatively TRBD2 (6 bases). This CDR3 has 14 amino acids. Germline V gene lookup returns CDR1 SGDLS and CDR2 YYNGEE. With 4 bases removed from V and 4 bases from J, the gap between germline ends came to 12 bases.

Remarks on this clone: Other DNA sequences in the same sample also yield this CDR3. This chain's CDR3 is CASSEFGGSNQPQHF. DNA for the CDR3: TGTGCCAGCAGTGAGTTTGGAGGAAGCAATCAGCCCCAGCATTTT. The chain recombines TRBV6-1 with TRBJ1-5; D gene ambiguous. Trimming removed 3 bases at V and 1 base at J, with 10 bases between. CDR3 length equals 15 residues. The germline gives CDR1 MNHNS, CDR2 SASEGT.

V usage is TRBV7-9 and J usage is TRBJ1-6; D unclear. CDR1 is SEHNR and CDR2 is FQNEAQ in the germline V gene (reference sequence). V lost 5 bases to trimming and J lost 11 bases, with 13 bases between them. The CDR3 totals 13 residues. CDR3 sequence (DNA): TGTGCCAGCAGCCCCAGACCCCTCACACCCCTCCACTTT. Translation gives CASSPRPLTPLHF. Supplemented by reference TRBV7-9 and TRBJ1-6, the full variable domain reads DTGVSQNPRHKITKRGQNVTFRCDPISEHNRLYWYRQTLGQGPEFLTYFQNEAQLEKSRLLSDRFSAERPKGSFSTLEIQRTEQGDSAMYLCASSPRPLTPLHFGNGTRLTVT.

The J gene is TRBJ1-6, the V gene TRBV7-9, with TRBD1 matching over 8 bases. The CDR3 totals 14 residues. J lost 7 bases, V lost 5 bases, and 4 bases had no gene match. CDR1 is SEHNR and CDR2 is FQNEAQ in the germline V gene (reference sequence). DNA of the CDR3: TGTGCCAGCAGCCGTGGACAGGGAAATTCACCCCTCCACTTT. It yields the protein CASSRGQGNSPLHF.

This chain links TRBV7-8 with TRBJ2-7, with D maybe TRBD2 (5 bases). V dropped 1 base and J dropped 4 bases, with 11 bases sitting between them. The CDR3 loop spans 14 amino acids. CDR1 and CDR2 (germline): SGHVS, FQNEAQ. CDR3 residues: CASSLGRDPYEQYF. As DNA, the CDR3 is TGTGCCAGCAGCTTAGGCCGGGATCCTTACGAGCAGTACTTC.

The table lists this clone with a count of one. The CDR3 bases are TGTGCCAGCAGCCGGGGACAGAACACAGATACGCAGTATTTT. Translating gives CASSRGQNTDTQYF. V is TRBV5-6 and J is TRBJ2-3, with 7 bases lining up with TRBD1. CDR3 length: 14 amino acids. The germline V gene has CDR1 SGHDT and CDR2 YYEEEE. Trimming took 4 bases from V and 2 from J; bases not matched to a gene: 4.